The present T cell receptor beta chain was sequenced within a study of shared clonotypes between healthy human individuals. Sequencing used immunoSEQ multiplex PCR; TCRdb keeps in-frame clones, though not all of them. The sample has about 2 million clones; about 95% are singletons. CDR1 is KGHSH, CDR2 LQKENI, per germline. The V and J ends lost 3 bases and 1 base, in that order; junction bases with no gene match: 12. The CDR3 covers 19 residues. In the naive CD8 group, cells lacked CD45RO and were positively selected for CCR7, so terminally differentiated effector memory CD45RA+ cells were left out. The TCR was taken from a man younger than 30 in good health. The chain couples TRBV18 to TRBJ1-1; 12 nucleotides align to TRBD1. Sequenced: naive CD8+ T cells sorted from blood. CDR3 in amino acids: CASSPNAGTGGAWNTEAFF. In DNA, the CDR3 is TGTGCCAGCTCACCTAATGCCGGGACAGGGGGCGCATGGAACACTGAAGCTTTCTTT.